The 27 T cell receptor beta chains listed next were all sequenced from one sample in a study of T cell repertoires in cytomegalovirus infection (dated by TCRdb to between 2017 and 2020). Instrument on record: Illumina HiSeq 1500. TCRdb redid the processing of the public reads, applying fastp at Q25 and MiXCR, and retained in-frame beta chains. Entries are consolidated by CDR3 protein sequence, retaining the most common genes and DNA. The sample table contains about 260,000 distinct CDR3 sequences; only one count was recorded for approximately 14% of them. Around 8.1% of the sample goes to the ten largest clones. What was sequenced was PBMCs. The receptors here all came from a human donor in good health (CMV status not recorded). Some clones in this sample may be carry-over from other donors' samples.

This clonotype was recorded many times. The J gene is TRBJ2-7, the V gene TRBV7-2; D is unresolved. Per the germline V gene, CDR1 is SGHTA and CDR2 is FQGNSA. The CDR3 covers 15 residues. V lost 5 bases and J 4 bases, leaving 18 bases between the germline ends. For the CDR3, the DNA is TGTGCCAGCAGCCTAGAAGGTGTGGGATCGTACGAGCAGTACTTC. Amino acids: CASSLEGVGSYEQYF. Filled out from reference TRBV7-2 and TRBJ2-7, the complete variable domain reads GAGVSQSPSNKVTEKGKDVELRCDPISGHTALYWYRQSLGQGLEFLIYFQGNSAPDKSGLPSDRFSAERTGGSVSTLTIQRTQQEDSAVYLCASSLEGVGSYEQYFGPGTRLTVT.

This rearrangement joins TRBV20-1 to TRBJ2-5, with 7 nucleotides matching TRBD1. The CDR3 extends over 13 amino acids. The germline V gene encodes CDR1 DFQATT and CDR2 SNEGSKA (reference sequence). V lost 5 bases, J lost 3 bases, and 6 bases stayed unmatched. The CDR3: CSALGGTKETQYF. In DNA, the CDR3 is TGCAGTGCTTTAGGGGGCACAAAAGAGACCCAGTACTTC.

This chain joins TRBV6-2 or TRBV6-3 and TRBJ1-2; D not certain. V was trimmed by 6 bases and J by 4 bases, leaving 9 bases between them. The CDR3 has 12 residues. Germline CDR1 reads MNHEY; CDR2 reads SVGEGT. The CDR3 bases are TGTGCCAGCAGAGAGACGGTCTATGGCTACACCTTC. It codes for CASRETVYGYTF.

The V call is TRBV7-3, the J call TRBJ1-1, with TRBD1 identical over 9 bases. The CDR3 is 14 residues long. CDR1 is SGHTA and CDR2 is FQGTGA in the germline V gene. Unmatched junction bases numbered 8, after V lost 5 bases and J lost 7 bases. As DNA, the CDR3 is TGTGCCAGCAGCCCCGGACAGGGGAATATTGAAGCTTTCTTT. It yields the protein CASSPGQGNIEAFF.

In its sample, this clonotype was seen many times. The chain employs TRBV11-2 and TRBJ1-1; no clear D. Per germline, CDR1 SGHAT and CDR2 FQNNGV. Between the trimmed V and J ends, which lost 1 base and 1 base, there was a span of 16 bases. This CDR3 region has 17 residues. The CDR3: CASSLVSAMPRNTEAFF. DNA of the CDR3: TGTGCCAGCAGCTTAGTCTCGGCCATGCCACGGAACACTGAAGCTTTCTTT. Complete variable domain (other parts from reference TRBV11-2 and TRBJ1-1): EAGVAQSPRYKIIEKRQSVAFWCNPISGHATLYWYQQILGQGPKLLIQFQNNGVVDDSQLPKDRFSAERLKGVDSTLKIQPAKLEDSAVYLCASSLVSAMPRNTEAFFGQGTRLTVV.

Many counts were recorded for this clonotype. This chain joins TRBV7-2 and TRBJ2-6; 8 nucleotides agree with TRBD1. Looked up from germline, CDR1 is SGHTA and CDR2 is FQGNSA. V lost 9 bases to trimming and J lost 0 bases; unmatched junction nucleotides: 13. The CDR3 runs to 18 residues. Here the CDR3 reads CARDRAIWSVSGANVLTF. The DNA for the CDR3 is TGTGCCAGGGACAGGGCCATCTGGAGCGTCTCTGGGGCCAACGTCCTGACTTTC.

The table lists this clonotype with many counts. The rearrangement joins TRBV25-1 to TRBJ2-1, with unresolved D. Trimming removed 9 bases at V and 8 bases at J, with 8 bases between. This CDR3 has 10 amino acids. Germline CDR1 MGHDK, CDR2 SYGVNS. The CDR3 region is CASARDEQFF. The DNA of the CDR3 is TGTGCCAGTGCTCGGGATGAGCAGTTCTTC.

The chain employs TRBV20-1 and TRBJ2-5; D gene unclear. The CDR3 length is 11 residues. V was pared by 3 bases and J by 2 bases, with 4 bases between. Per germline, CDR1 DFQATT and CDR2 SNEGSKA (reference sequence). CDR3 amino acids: CSASYQETQYF. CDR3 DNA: TGCAGTGCTAGTTATCAAGAGACCCAGTACTTC.

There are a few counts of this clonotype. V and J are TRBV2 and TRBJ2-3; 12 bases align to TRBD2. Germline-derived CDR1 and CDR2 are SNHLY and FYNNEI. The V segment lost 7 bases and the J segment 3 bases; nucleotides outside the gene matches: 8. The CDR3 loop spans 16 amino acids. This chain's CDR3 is CASTPTSGGRTDTQYF. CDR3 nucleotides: TGTGCCAGCACCCCAACTAGCGGGGGGCGGACAGATACGCAGTATTTT.

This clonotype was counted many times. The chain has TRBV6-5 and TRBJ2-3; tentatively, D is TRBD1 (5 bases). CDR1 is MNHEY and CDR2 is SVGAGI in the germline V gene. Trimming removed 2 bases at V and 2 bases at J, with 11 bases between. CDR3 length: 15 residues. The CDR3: CASSYGAGPTDTQYF. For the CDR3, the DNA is TGTGCCAGCAGTTACGGGGCAGGGCCCACAGATACGCAGTATTTT.

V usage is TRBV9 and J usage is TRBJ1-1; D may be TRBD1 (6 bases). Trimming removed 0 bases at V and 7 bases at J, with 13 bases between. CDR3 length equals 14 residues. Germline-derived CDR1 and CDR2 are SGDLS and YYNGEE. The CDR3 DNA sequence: TGTGCCAGCAGCGTAGTTCAGGGGTTTAGTGAAGCTTTCTTT. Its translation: CASSVVQGFSEAFF.

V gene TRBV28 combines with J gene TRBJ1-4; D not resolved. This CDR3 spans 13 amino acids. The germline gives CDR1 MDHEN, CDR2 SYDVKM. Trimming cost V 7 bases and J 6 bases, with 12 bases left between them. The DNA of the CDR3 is TGTGCCAGCAATAGATTCATGGATGAAAAACTGTTTTTT. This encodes CASNRFMDEKLFF.

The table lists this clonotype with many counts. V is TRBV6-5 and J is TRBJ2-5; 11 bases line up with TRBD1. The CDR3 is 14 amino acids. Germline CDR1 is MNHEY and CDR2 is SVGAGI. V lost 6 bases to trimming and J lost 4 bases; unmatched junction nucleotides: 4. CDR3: CASRSGTGGETQYF. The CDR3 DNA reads TGTGCCAGCAGATCCGGGACAGGGGGAGAGACCCAGTACTTC.

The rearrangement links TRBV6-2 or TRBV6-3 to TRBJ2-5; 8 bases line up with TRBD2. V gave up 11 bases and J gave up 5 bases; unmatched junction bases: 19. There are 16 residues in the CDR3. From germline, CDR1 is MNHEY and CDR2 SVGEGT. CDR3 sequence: CASVESPSGSPETQYF. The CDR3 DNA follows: TGTGCCTCTGTGGAGTCTCCAAGCGGGAGCCCGGAGACCCAGTACTTC.

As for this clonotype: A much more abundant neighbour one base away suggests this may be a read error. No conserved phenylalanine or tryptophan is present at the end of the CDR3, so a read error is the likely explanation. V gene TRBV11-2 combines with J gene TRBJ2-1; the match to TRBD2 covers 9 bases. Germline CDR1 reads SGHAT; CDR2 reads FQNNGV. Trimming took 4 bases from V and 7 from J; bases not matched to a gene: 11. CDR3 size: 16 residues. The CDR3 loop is CASSSIRRGGLNEQFL. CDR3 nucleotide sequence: TGTGCCAGCAGCTCCATTAGGCGGGGGGGCTTAAATGAGCAGTTCTTA.

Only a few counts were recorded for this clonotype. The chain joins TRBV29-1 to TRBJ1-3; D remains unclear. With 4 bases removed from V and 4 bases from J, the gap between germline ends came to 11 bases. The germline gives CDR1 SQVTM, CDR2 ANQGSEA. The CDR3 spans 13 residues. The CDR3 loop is CSVAGEAGNTIYF. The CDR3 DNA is TGCAGCGTTGCCGGGGAGGCGGGAAACACCATATATTTT.

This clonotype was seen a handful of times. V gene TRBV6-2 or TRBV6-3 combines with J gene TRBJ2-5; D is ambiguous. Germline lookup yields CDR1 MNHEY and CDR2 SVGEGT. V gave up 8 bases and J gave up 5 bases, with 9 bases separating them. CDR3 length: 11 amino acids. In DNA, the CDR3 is TGTGCCAGCCGCCTGGTGGAGACCCAGTACTTC. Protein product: CASRLVETQYF.

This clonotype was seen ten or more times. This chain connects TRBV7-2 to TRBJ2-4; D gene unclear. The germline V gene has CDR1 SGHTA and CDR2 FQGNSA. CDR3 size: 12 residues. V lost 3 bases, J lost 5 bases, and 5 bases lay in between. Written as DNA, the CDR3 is TGTGCCAGCAGCTTGAGAGAAAACATTCAGTACTTC. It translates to CASSLRENIQYF.

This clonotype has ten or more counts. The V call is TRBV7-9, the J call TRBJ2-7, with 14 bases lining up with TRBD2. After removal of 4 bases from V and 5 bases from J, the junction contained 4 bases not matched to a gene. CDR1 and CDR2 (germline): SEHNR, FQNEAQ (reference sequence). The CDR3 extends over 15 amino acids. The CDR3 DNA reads TGTGCCAGCAGCTCGGGACTAGCGGGAGAGAACGAGCAGTACTTC. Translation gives CASSSGLAGENEQYF.

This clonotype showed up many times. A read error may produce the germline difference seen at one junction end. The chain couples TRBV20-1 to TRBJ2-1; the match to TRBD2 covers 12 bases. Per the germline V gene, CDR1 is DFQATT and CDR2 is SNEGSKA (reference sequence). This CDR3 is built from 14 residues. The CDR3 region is CSSSGGAEYNEQFF. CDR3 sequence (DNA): TGCAGTTCTAGCGGGGGGGCCGAATACAATGAGCAGTTCTTC.

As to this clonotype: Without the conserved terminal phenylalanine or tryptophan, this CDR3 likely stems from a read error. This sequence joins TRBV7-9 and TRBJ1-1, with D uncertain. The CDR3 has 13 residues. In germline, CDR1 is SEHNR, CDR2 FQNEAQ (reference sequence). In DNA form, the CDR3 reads TGTGCCAACAGCATGGGCTTGGGCACTGAAGCTTTCTTG. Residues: CANSMGLGTEAFL.

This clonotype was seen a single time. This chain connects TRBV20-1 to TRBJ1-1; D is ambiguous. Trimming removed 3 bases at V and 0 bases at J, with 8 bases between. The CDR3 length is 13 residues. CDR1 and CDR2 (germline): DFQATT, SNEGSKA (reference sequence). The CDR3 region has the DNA TGCAGTGCTAGTAAGGCATTGAACACTGAAGCTTTCTTT. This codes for CSASKALNTEAFF.

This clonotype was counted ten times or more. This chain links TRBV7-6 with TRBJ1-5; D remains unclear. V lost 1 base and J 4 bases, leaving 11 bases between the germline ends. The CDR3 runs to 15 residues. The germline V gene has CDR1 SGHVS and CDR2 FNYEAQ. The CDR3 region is CASSLGVGLNQPQHF. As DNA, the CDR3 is TGTGCCAGCAGCTTAGGGGTAGGGCTAAATCAGCCCCAGCATTTT.

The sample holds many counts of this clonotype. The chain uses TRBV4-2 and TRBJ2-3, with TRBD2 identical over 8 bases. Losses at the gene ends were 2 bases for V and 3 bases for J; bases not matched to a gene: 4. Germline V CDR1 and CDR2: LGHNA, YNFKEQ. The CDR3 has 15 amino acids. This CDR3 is CASSQKREPTDTQYF. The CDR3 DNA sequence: TGTGCCAGCAGCCAAAAGCGGGAGCCAACAGATACGCAGTATTTT.

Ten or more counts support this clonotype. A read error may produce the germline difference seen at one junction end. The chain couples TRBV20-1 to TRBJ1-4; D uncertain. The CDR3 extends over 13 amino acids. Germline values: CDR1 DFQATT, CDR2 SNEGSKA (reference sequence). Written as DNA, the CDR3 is TGCAGTGTTAGAGGTCTCGTCGGTGAAAAACTGTTTTTT. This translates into CSVRGLVGEKLFF.

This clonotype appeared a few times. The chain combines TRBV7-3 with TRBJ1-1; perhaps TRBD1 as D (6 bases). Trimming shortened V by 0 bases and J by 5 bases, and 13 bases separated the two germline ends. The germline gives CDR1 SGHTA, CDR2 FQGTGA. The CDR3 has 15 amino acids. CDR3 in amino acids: CASSLTAGAKTEAFF. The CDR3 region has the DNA TGTGCCAGCAGCTTAACGGCAGGGGCTAAGACTGAAGCTTTCTTT.

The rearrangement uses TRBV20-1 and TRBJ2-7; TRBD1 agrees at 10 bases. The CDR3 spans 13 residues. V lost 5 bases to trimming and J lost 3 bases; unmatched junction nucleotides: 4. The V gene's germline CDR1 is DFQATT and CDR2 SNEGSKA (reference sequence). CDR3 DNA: TGCAGTGCTCGCGGGGACAGGGGCTACGAGCAGTACTTC. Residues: CSARGDRGYEQYF.